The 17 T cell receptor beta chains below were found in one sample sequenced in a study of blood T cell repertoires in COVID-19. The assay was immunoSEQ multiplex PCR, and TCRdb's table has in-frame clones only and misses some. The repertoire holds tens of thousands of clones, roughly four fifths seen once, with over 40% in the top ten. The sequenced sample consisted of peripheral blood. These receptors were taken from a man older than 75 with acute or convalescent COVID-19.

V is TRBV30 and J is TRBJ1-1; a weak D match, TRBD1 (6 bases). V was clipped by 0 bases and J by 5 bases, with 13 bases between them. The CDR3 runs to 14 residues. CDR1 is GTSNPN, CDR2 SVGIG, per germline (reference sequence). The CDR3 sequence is CAWSVLTGRTEAFF. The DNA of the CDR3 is TGTGCCTGGAGTGTATTGACAGGCCGGACTGAAGCTTTCTTT.

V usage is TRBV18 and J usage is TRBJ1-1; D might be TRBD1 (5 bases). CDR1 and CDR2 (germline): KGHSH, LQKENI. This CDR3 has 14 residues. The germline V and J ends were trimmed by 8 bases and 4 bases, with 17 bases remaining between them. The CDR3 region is CASTGALGGTEAFF. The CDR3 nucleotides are TGTGCCAGCACCGGAGCCCTGGGGGGCACTGAAGCTTTCTTT.

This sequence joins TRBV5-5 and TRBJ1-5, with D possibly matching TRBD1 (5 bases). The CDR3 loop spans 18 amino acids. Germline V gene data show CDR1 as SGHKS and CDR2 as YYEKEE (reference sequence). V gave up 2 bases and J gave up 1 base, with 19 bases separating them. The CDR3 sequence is CASSFGQGGKGSNQPQHF. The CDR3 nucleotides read TGTGCCAGCAGCTTTGGTCAGGGAGGAAAAGGCAGCAATCAGCCCCAGCATTTT.

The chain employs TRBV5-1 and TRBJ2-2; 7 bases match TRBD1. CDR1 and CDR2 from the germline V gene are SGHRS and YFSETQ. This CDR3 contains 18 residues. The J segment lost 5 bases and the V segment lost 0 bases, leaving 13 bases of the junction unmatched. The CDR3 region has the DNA TGCGCCAGCAGCTTGGCCGGATCGACAGGGATGATGACCGGGGAGCTGTTTTTT. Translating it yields CASSLAGSTGMMTGELFF.

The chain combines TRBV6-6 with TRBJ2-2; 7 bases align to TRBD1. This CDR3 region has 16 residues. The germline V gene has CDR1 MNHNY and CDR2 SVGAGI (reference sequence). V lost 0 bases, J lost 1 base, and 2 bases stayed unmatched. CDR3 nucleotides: TGTGCCAGCAGTTACTCGACAGGGAAGAACACCGGGGAGCTGTTTTTT. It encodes CASSYSTGKNTGELFF.

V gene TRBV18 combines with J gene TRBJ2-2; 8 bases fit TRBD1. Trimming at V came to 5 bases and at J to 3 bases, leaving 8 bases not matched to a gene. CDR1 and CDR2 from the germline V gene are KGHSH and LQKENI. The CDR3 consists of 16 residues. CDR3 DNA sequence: TGTGCCAGCTCAGCCGGGACAGGTACTTACACCGGGGAGCTGTTTTTT. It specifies CASSAGTGTYTGELFF.

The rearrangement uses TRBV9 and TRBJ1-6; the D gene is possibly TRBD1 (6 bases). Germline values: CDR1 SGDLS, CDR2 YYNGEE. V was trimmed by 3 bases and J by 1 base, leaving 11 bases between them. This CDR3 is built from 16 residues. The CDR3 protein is CASSAGDESYNSPLHF. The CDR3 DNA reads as TGTGCCAGCAGCGCAGGGGATGAATCCTATAATTCACCCCTCCACTTT.

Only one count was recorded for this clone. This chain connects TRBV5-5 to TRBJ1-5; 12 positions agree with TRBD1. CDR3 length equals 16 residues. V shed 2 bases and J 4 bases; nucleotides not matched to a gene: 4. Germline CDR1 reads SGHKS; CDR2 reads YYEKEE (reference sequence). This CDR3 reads CASSFGDRGQNQPQHF. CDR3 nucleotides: TGTGCCAGCAGCTTTGGGGACAGGGGGCAAAATCAGCCCCAGCATTTT.

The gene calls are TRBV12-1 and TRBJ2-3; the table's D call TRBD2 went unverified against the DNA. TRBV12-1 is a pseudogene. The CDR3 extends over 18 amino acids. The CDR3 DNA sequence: TGTGCCAGCACCTTTTCCAGACTTTACCCCGGAGTCACAGATACGCAGTATTTT. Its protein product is CASTFSRLYPGVTDTQYF.

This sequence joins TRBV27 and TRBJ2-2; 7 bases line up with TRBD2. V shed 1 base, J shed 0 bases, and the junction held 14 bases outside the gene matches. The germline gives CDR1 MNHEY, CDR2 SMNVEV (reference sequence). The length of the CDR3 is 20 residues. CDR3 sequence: CASSLLPRSGAPANTGELFF. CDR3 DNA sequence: TGTGCCAGCAGTTTATTACCCAGGAGCGGGGCCCCGGCGAACACCGGGGAGCTGTTTTTT.

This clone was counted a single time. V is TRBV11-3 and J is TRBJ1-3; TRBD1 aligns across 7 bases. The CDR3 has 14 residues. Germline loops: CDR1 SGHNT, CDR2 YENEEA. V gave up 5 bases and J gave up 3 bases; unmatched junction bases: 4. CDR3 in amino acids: CASSLGTDGNTIYF. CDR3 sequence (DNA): TGTGCCAGCAGCCTGGGGACAGATGGAAACACCATATATTTT.

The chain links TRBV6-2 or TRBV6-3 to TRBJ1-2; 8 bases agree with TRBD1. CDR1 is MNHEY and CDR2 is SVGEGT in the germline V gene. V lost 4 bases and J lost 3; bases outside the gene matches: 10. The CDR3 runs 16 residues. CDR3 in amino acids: CASSSDRGFGDYGYTF. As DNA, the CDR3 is TGTGCCAGCAGTTCCGACAGGGGCTTCGGAGACTATGGCTACACCTTC.

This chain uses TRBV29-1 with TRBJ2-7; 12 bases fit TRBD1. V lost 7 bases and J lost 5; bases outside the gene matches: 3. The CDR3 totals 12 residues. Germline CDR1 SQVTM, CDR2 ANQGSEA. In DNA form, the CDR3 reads TGCAGCGCCGGGACAGGGGGCGACGAGCAGTACTTC. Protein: CSAGTGGDEQYF.

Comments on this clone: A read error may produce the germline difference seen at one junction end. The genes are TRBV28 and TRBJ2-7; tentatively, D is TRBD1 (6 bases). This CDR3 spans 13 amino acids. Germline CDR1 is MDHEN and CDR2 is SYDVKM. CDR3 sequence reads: CASSNYQGILHRF. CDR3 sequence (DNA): TGTGCCAGCAGTAACTACCAGGGGATTCTTCATCGGTTC.

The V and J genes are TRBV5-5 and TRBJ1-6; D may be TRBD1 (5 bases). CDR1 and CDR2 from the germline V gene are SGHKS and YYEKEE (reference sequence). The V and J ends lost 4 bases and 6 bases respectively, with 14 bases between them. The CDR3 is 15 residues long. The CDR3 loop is CASSPRAGLNSPLHF. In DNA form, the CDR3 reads TGTGCCAGCAGCCCCCGGGCAGGGCTTAATTCACCCCTCCACTTT.

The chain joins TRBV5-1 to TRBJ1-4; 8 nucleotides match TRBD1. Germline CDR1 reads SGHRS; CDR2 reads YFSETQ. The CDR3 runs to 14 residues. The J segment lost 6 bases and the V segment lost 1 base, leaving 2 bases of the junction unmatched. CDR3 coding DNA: TGCGCCAGCAGCTTGAACAGGGGGGATGAAAAACTGTTTTTT. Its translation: CASSLNRGDEKLFF.

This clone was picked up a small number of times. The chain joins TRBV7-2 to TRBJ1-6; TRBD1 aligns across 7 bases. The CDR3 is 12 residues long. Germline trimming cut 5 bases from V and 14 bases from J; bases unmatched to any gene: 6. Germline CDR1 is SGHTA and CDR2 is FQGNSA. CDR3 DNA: TGTGCCAGCAGCCCCGGGACAGCCACCCTCCACTTT. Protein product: CASSPGTATLHF.